The present entry profiles one T cell receptor (beta chain) with its context. Antigen specificity is unknown. This CDR3 comprises 14 residues. V was cut by 5 bases and J by 2 bases, with 13 bases left in between. The germline gives CDR1 SGHTA, CDR2 FQGNSA. The sample is drawn from a study of cytomegalovirus exposure and HLA in healthy donors. A multiplex PCR was run with 60 Vbeta primers and 13 Jbeta primers. Sequencing used immunoSEQ multiplex PCR; TCRdb keeps in-frame clones, though not all of them. The data hold some 150,000 clones, with 80% to 90% observed a single time. Study-wide findings and caveats: A later analysis appeared to link common viral pathogens to several of the most significant clusters.

The chain has TRBV7-2 and TRBJ2-7; D may be TRBD1 (6 bases). The sequence derives from a young woman in good health and CMV-seropositive. The specimen sequenced was PBMCs. The CDR3 sequence: CASSTGTKTYEQYF. The CDR3, as DNA: TGTGCCAGCAGCACCGGGACAAAGACCTACGAGCAGTACTTC.